The following is a TCR beta chain sequence with its context. Its specificity is unknown. This sample stems from a study of cytomegalovirus exposure and HLA in healthy donors. Study in general: Researchers found that about 84% of under 450 genotyped donors fell within the Caucasian-associated ancestry cluster.

The CDR3 extends over 14 amino acids. The germline gives CDR1 SGHTA, CDR2 FQGTGA. V shed 5 bases, J shed 6 bases, and the junction held 5 bases outside the gene matches. Whole-study findings and limits: In a later analysis, donors in an Asian-associated ancestry cluster reportedly had fewer N-insertions in productive TCRs than the cohort mean.

PCR used 60 Vbeta primers and 13 Jbeta primers. TCRdb's table, derived via immunoSEQ multiplex PCR, lists solely in-frame clones and lacks some. The sample yields around 150,000 clones, almost 80% seen once. The receptor was isolated from a male donor in good health and CMV-seronegative. The chain is built from TRBV7-3 and TRBJ2-2; 8 bases fit TRBD2. The sample was PBMCs. The CDR3 protein is CASSPGGGAGELFF. The CDR3 DNA follows: TGTGCCAGCAGCCCCGGGGGGGGCGCCGGGGAGCTGTTTTTT.